The rows below give T cell receptor beta chains drawn from one sample of a study of OX40 agonist ivuxolimab in advanced cancers. The table came from immunoSEQ multiplex PCR; TCRdb's copy has only in-frame clones and leaves some out. The sample shows 52,000 or so clones, roughly 92% of them seen only once. The specimen was CD4+ or CD8+ T cells sorted from blood, collected in a trial of the OX40 agonist ivuxolimab. The source is an adult with an advanced solid tumor such as melanoma, head and neck, liver or kidney cancer. Each CDR3 is given with its conserved first and last residue. Each record gives: CDR3 DNA, CDR3 protein, clone size, V gene, J gene, D gene. A D gene is named only where the DNA matches it firmly. Clone size is shown for a subset of rows, as once, few, many or a class of expanded clone.

CDR3 DNA: TGCGCCAGCAGTTACGCGGTCCTCGGGGACAATGAGCAGTTCTTC
CDR3 protein: CASSYAVLGDNEQFF
clone size: .
V gene: TRBV5-1
J gene: TRBJ2-1
D gene: .

CDR3 DNA: TGTGCCAGCAGCCCCGGGACAGGGGGTGGCTCTGGGGCCAACGTCCTGACTTTC
CDR3 protein: CASSPGTGGGSGANVLTF
clone size: .
V gene: TRBV27
J gene: TRBJ2-6
D gene: TRBD1

CDR3 DNA: TGTGCCAGCAGCTTAGGCCCTGGCTCCTACGAGCAGTACTTC
CDR3 protein: CASSLGPGSYEQYF
clone size: once
V gene: TRBV7-2
J gene: TRBJ2-7
D gene: .

CDR3 DNA: TGTGCCAGCAGTTCCGGGGGCAGCTACGAGCAGTACTTC
CDR3 protein: CASSSGGSYEQYF
clone size: .
V gene: TRBV27
J gene: TRBJ2-7
D gene: .

CDR3 DNA: TGTGCCAGCAGTTTAGTTGGGCGGGAGGATACGCAGTATTTT
CDR3 protein: CASSLVGREDTQYF
clone size: .
V gene: TRBV27
J gene: TRBJ2-3
D gene: TRBD2

CDR3 DNA: TGTGCCAGCTCAACAGGACGGGTGTCCTACGAGCAGTACTTC
CDR3 protein: CASSTGRVSYEQYF
clone size: .
V gene: TRBV18
J gene: TRBJ2-7
D gene: .

CDR3 DNA: TGCGCCAGCAGTGACCTTAGCGGGGGGAGAGAGCAGTACTTC
CDR3 protein: CASSDLSGGREQYF
clone size: .
V gene: TRBV10-2
J gene: TRBJ2-7
D gene: TRBD2

CDR3 DNA: TGTGCCAGCAGTTCCCGGGACGGTGATAACTATGGCTACACCTTC
CDR3 protein: CASSSRDGDNYGYTF
clone size: .
V gene: TRBV27
J gene: TRBJ1-2
D gene: .

CDR3 DNA: TGTGCCTGGGGTGCGAACACTGAAGCTTTCTTT
CDR3 protein: CAWGANTEAFF
clone size: .
V gene: TRBV30
J gene: TRBJ1-1
D gene: .

CDR3 DNA: TGTGCCAGTAGTATAGATCTATGGAGCGGTGGTGAGCAGTTCTTC
CDR3 protein: CASSIDLWSGGEQFF
clone size: .
V gene: TRBV19
J gene: TRBJ2-1
D gene: .

CDR3 DNA: TGTGCCAGCAGCCCAGGTGGGGGCTCCTACGAGCAGTACTTC
CDR3 protein: CASSPGGGSYEQYF
clone size: .
V gene: TRBV11-2
J gene: TRBJ2-7
D gene: .

CDR3 DNA: TGTGCCAGCATCCCAGGGGGCGCGGGGCTTAACTATGGCTACACCTTC
CDR3 protein: CASIPGGAGLNYGYTF
clone size: .
V gene: TRBV7-9
J gene: TRBJ1-2
D gene: TRBD1

CDR3 DNA: TGTGCCAGCAGCTTGGCTGTGGGCCGCGCGACAGATACGCAGTATTTT
CDR3 protein: CASSLAVGRATDTQYF
clone size: .
V gene: TRBV5-6
J gene: TRBJ2-3
D gene: .

CDR3 DNA: TGTGCCAGCAGTCCCCTAGCGGGAGTTCTCGGTGAGCAGTTCTTC
CDR3 protein: CASSPLAGVLGEQFF
clone size: .
V gene: TRBV27
J gene: TRBJ2-1
D gene: TRBD2

CDR3 DNA: TGTGCCAGCAGTACAGGGAACTATGGCTACACCTTC
CDR3 protein: CASSTGNYGYTF
clone size: few
V gene: TRBV6-5
J gene: TRBJ1-2
D gene: .

CDR3 DNA: TGTGCCAGTAGTTCCACTAGCGGGAGCTACGAGCAGTACTTC
CDR3 protein: CASSSTSGSYEQYF
clone size: .
V gene: TRBV19
J gene: TRBJ2-7
D gene: TRBD2

CDR3 DNA: TGTGCCAGCGGTTACGAGCAGTACTTC
CDR3 protein: CASGYEQYF
clone size: .
V gene: TRBV27
J gene: TRBJ2-7
D gene: .

CDR3 DNA: TGCGCCAGCAGCCAAGTCTTCCTCAGGGGGGAGCTGTTTTTT
CDR3 protein: CASSQVFLRGELFF
clone size: .
V gene: TRBV4-1
J gene: TRBJ2-2
D gene: .

CDR3 DNA: TGTGCCAGCAGCTCCGCCGAAGGTATGGGGAGGAACACTGAAGCTTTCTTT
CDR3 protein: CASSSAEGMGRNTEAFF
clone size: .
V gene: TRBV7-9
J gene: TRBJ1-1
D gene: .

CDR3 DNA: TGCGCCAGCAGCCTGGACGGGAATAACTATGGCTACACCTTC
CDR3 protein: CASSLDGNNYGYTF
clone size: .
V gene: TRBV5-1
J gene: TRBJ1-2
D gene: .

CDR3 DNA: TGTGCCAGCAGTTTCTCGGGACAGATGAACACTGAAGCTTTCTTT
CDR3 protein: CASSFSGQMNTEAFF
clone size: .
V gene: TRBV28
J gene: TRBJ1-1
D gene: TRBD1

CDR3 DNA: TGTGCCACCAGCAAACTAGAAAACATTCAGTACTTC
CDR3 protein: CATSKLENIQYF
clone size: .
V gene: TRBV15
J gene: TRBJ2-4
D gene: .

CDR3 DNA: TGTGCCAGCAGTTTAAGACTAGCGGGAACCTACAATGAGCAGTTCTTC
CDR3 protein: CASSLRLAGTYNEQFF
clone size: few
V gene: TRBV27
J gene: TRBJ2-1
D gene: TRBD2

CDR3 DNA: TGTGCCAGCAGCCCAGGACAGGGGGGCGCAACTAATGAAAAACTGTTTTTT
CDR3 protein: CASSPGQGGATNEKLFF
clone size: .
V gene: TRBV7-9
J gene: TRBJ1-4
D gene: TRBD1

CDR3 DNA: TGTGCCAGCAGTGAAGACCACACAGATACGCAGTATTTT
CDR3 protein: CASSEDHTDTQYF
clone size: .
V gene: TRBV6-1
J gene: TRBJ2-3
D gene: .

CDR3 DNA: TGTGCCAGCAGTTCCCGGGGGGAATCTTCCGGGGAGCTGTTTTTT
CDR3 protein: CASSSRGESSGELFF
clone size: .
V gene: TRBV25-1
J gene: TRBJ2-2
D gene: TRBD2

CDR3 DNA: TGTGCCAGCAGCGTAGGTGGAGGCACCTACGAGCAGTACTTC
CDR3 protein: CASSVGGGTYEQYF
clone size: .
V gene: TRBV9
J gene: TRBJ2-7
D gene: .